The rows below give T cell receptor beta chains drawn from one sample of a study of T cell responses to AZD1222 COVID-19 vaccine. Sequencing used immunoSEQ multiplex PCR; TCRdb keeps in-frame clones, though not all of them. The sample shows fewer than 130,000 clones, 92% of them seen only once. The source material was peripheral blood, sampled on day 0 of AZD1222 vaccination. Receptor source: an adult in good health. The CDR3 runs from the conserved cysteine through the conserved F or W. The D gene is left open where the match is weak. Clone size is shown for a subset of rows, as once, few, many or a class of expanded clone.

V gene,D gene,CDR3 length,clone size,J gene,CDR3 DNA,CDR3 protein
TRBV28,.,15,.,TRBJ2-1,TGTGCCAGCACGTCAGCGTCCACCTCCTACAATGAGCAGTTCTTC,CASTSASTSYNEQFF
TRBV18,TRBD2,16,.,TRBJ2-3,TGTGCCAGCTCACCACGACTAGCGGGACGCACAGATACGCAGTATTTT,CASSPRLAGRTDTQYF
TRBV18,.,15,.,TRBJ1-2,TGTGCCAGCTCACCCGCCAGCGAACCTAACTATGGCTACACCTTC,CASSPASEPNYGYTF
TRBV19,.,17,.,TRBJ1-4,TGTGCCAGTAGGGGTGTAGGACAGTCCTCAACTAATGAAAAACTGTTTTTT,CASRGVGQSSTNEKLFF
TRBV30,.,15,.,TRBJ1-1,TGTGCCTGGAGCCGAGGGAGGGCTTGGGGCACTGAAGCTTTCTTT,CAWSRGRAWGTEAFF
TRBV2,.,13,.,TRBJ2-7,TGTGCCAGCATGCAGGGCAGGGACTACGAGCAGTACTTC,CASMQGRDYEQYF
TRBV5-1,.,16,.,TRBJ2-3,TGCGCCAGCAGCTTCGGGGGCCGACCAGGCACAGATACGCAGTATTTT,CASSFGGRPGTDTQYF
TRBV9,TRBD1,15,.,TRBJ1-2,TGTGCCAGCAGCCCCGGGGCAGGGGGGAACTATGGCTACACCTTC,CASSPGAGGNYGYTF
TRBV5-1,.,14,few,TRBJ1-4,TGCGCCAGCAGCCAGGAAGGCGGAAATGAAAAACTGTTTTTT,CASSQEGGNEKLFF
TRBV4-1,TRBD1,18,.,TRBJ2-7,TGCGCCAGCAGCCAAGACGTCCTACTAGGGGACAGACTCTACGAGCAGTACTTC,CASSQDVLLGDRLYEQYF
TRBV5-6,.,16,few,TRBJ1-5,TGTGCCAGCAGCTTGCTTGGCAGGGGAGACAGCCAGCCCCAGCATTTT,CASSLLGRGDSQPQHF
TRBV2,.,14,.,TRBJ2-2,TGTGCCAGCAGTGTGGGCAGGGGAACCGGGGAGCTGTTTTTT,CASSVGRGTGELFF
TRBV30,.,12,.,TRBJ2-7,TGTGCCTGGAGTCCGGCCACGTACGAGCAGTACTTC,CAWSPATYEQYF
TRBV28,.,15,.,TRBJ1-5,TGTGCCAGCAGTTCACAGGGATGGGGCAATCAGCCCCAGCATTTT,CASSSQGWGNQPQHF
TRBV5-1,TRBD1,15,.,TRBJ2-7,TGCGCCAGCAGCTCCCTCGGGACAGGGTCCTACGAGCAGTACTTC,CASSSLGTGSYEQYF
TRBV6-2/TRBV6-3,TRBD1,17,once,TRBJ1-5,TGTGCCAGCAGTTACATCGCAGGGGGCTATCGCAATCAGCCCCAGCATTTT,CASSYIAGGYRNQPQHF
TRBV10-1,.,16,.,TRBJ2-7,TGCGCCAGCAGTGATCCGGCAGGACAAGACTCCTACGAGCAGTACTTC,CASSDPAGQDSYEQYF
TRBV15,.,16,.,TRBJ1-1,TGTGCCACCAGCGGACGGATTGCAGGGGAGAGAACTGAAGCTTTCTTT,CATSGRIAGERTEAFF
TRBV7-8,.,15,.,TRBJ1-4,TGTGCCAGCAGCTTAGCCGCTCGAGAGAATGAAAAACTGTTTTTT,CASSLAARENEKLFF
TRBV2,.,15,.,TRBJ1-3,TGTGCCAGCAGTGAACTGAGAGCCTCTGGAAACACCATATATTTT,CASSELRASGNTIYF
TRBV27,.,14,.,TRBJ1-4,TGTGCCAGCAGGTCCCAGGACAGTAATGAAAAACTGTTTTTT,CASRSQDSNEKLFF
TRBV6-5,.,14,.,TRBJ2-3,TGTGCCAGCAAGCTTGGATTCCACACAGATACGCAGTATTTT,CASKLGFHTDTQYF
TRBV21-1,.,13,.,TRBJ1-6,TGTGCCAGCAGCAAAGTGGCAGGTTCACCCCTCCACTTT,CASSKVAGSPLHF
TRBV5-1,.,14,.,TRBJ1-5,TGCGCCAGCAGCCCAGGGGACTACAATCAGCCCCAGCATTTT,CASSPGDYNQPQHF
TRBV6-6,.,16,once,TRBJ1-6,TGTGCCAGCAGTACCGACGGGGGCTCCTATAATTCACCCCTCCACTTT,CASSTDGGSYNSPLHF
TRBV3-1/TRBV3-2,.,16,.,TRBJ2-3,TGTGCCAGCAGCCAAGCGGCTCTCCCTAGCACAGATACGCAGTATTTT,CASSQAALPSTDTQYF
TRBV2,.,14,.,TRBJ1-2,TGTGCCAGCAGTACAGGGCCCTCTAGGTATGGCTACACCTTC,CASSTGPSRYGYTF
TRBV7-2,.,14,.,TRBJ1-2,TGTGCCAGCAGCTTGGACAGCTTTAACTATGGCTACACCTTC,CASSLDSFNYGYTF
TRBV6-5,TRBD1,12,.,TRBJ2-7,TGTGCCAGCAGTCAGACAGGGTACGAGCAGTACTTC,CASSQTGYEQYF
TRBV5-1,TRBD2,15,.,TRBJ2-7,TGCGCCAGCAGCTTGCGGAGCGGGGGAGACTACGAGCAGTACTTC,CASSLRSGGDYEQYF
TRBV18,TRBD2,16,.,TRBJ2-7,TGTGCCAGCTCACCACTCATGGCTAGCGGGGGGGCCGAGCAGTACTTC,CASSPLMASGGAEQYF
TRBV27,TRBD1,12,.,TRBJ2-3,TGTGCCAGCAGTTTGACAGGGAATACGCAGTATTTT,CASSLTGNTQYF
TRBV28,.,13,.,TRBJ1-2,TGTGCCAGCAGTTTCAGGGCAGACTATGGCTACACCTTC,CASSFRADYGYTF
TRBV11-1,.,16,.,TRBJ2-5,TGTGCCAGCAGCTCTAGACTAGTGAGGTACCAAGAGACCCAGTACTTC,CASSSRLVRYQETQYF
TRBV10-3,.,15,.,TRBJ2-2,TGTGCCATCAGTGAAGGGACTGCTAACACCGGGGAGCTGTTTTTT,CAISEGTANTGELFF
TRBV6-6,.,16,.,TRBJ1-3,TGTGCCAGCCAGGTCGGGCAGGGAGGACCTGGAAACACCATATATTTT,CASQVGQGGPGNTIYF
TRBV10-2,TRBD2,14,.,TRBJ2-4,TGCGCCAGCAGTGCTGGGACTAGCGGAAACATTCAGTACTTC,CASSAGTSGNIQYF
TRBV9,.,12,.,TRBJ1-5,TGTGCCAGCGGCGGAGGGGAGGGGCCCCAGCATTTT,CASGGGEGPQHF
TRBV30,.,13,.,TRBJ1-6,TGTGCCTGGACCCGGGACACCGGAGGGCCCCTCCACTTT,CAWTRDTGGPLHF
TRBV2,TRBD1,14,.,TRBJ1-2,TGTGCCAGCGCGTATCAGGGACAGAACTATGGCTACACCTTC,CASAYQGQNYGYTF
TRBV6-2/TRBV6-3,.,13,.,TRBJ2-5,TGTGCCAGCAGTCTGGACGCTTCGGAGACCCAGTACTTC,CASSLDASETQYF
TRBV29-1,TRBD1,14,.,TRBJ1-1,TGCAGCGTAGACAGGGGTCCGGGGGACACTGAAGCTTTCTTT,CSVDRGPGDTEAFF
TRBV19,TRBD1,14,.,TRBJ2-5,TGTGCCAGCCCCGGGACAGGGCTCCAAGAGACCCAGTACTTC,CASPGTGLQETQYF
TRBV6-2/TRBV6-3,TRBD2,18,.,TRBJ2-1,TGTGCCAGCAGTTACCCCGGTTTACTAGCGGGAAAAGGGAATGAGCAGTTCTTC,CASSYPGLLAGKGNEQFF
TRBV5-1,TRBD2,19,once,TRBJ2-3,TGCGCCAGCAGCTTGGCCCCGCGGACTAGCGGGAGGGCCCCAGATACGCAGTATTTT,CASSLAPRTSGRAPDTQYF
TRBV7-2,TRBD2,14,.,TRBJ2-3,TGTGCCAGCAGCTTACTGCGGGGGGGAGATACGCAGTATTTT,CASSLLRGGDTQYF
TRBV12-5,TRBD1,13,few,TRBJ1-3,TGTGCTAGTGGTTTGGGACCCGGGGACAGAATATATTTT,CASGLGPGDRIYF
TRBV6-2/TRBV6-3,.,12,.,TRBJ1-2,TGTGCCAGCAGTTACTGGGGTGATGGCTACACCTTC,CASSYWGDGYTF
TRBV7-2,.,13,.,TRBJ1-2,TGTGCCAGCACCTCCCAGCAGGGATATGGCTACACCTTC,CASTSQQGYGYTF
TRBV7-8,.,13,.,TRBJ2-1,TGTGCCAGCAGCTTCCGACCGCCAGATGAGCAGTTCTTC,CASSFRPPDEQFF
TRBV28,.,14,.,TRBJ2-7,TGTGCCAGCAGTCCGCGGGACAGAGACTACGAGCAGTACTTC,CASSPRDRDYEQYF
TRBV14,.,14,.,TRBJ2-3,TGTGCCAGCAGCGTAGGACTTCTCACAGATACGCAGTATTTT,CASSVGLLTDTQYF
TRBV11-1,TRBD1,15,few,TRBJ1-6,TGTGCCAGCAGCCCAACCGGGACAGATAATTCACCCCTCCACTTT,CASSPTGTDNSPLHF
TRBV4-3,TRBD2,17,.,TRBJ2-3,TGCGCCAGCAGCCAAGATTTCCAGCGGGGGAGCACAGATACGCAGTATTTT,CASSQDFQRGSTDTQYF
TRBV11-3,TRBD1,15,.,TRBJ2-2,TGTGCCAGCAGCTCGGGACAGGGTAACACCGGGGAGCTGTTTTTT,CASSSGQGNTGELFF
TRBV27,TRBD1,15,.,TRBJ2-2,TGTGCCAGCAGTTTGCGAGGGGGCACCACCGGGGAGCTGTTTTTT,CASSLRGGTTGELFF
TRBV5-6,.,12,few,TRBJ2-7,TGTGCCAGCAGCTTGAACGGATACGAGCAGTACTTC,CASSLNGYEQYF
TRBV9,.,13,.,TRBJ1-1,TGTGCCAGCAGCACCGGACAGAACACTGAAGCTTTCTTT,CASSTGQNTEAFF
TRBV11-3,.,15,once,TRBJ2-1,TGTGCCAGCAGCTTAGTACAGAGCTCCTACAATGAGCAGTTCTTC,CASSLVQSSYNEQFF